This T cell receptor (beta chain) was documented in a study of human T cells and chemical hapten exposure. Study-wide context: Across the whole study, which lasted approximately 5.5 months, patients were given diphenylcyclopropenone on the scalp once a week. Patients, chiefly female, had alopecia areata, totalis or universalis. Overall study findings and caveats: TCRs whose frequency exceeded 1 in 1000 remained the same following DPC sensitization.

Sample time point: pre-sensitization, week 0. Treatment given: therapeutic diphenylcyclopropenone sensitization with weekly scalp DPC. V lost 5 bases and J lost 0, with 14 bases in between. From germline, CDR1 is SGHTA and CDR2 FQGNSA. The CDR3 runs 15 residues. This clonotype was counted only a few times. Its antigen remains unknown. For the library, individual cDNA molecules each received unique molecular identifiers. TCRdb redid the calling of the RACE reads with MiXCR, one entry per CDR3 protein. The profile shows some 90,000 distinct CDR3 sequences, 6.5% to 10% of them singletons. The TCR was taken from a middle-aged man with alopecia areata. Some clones in this sample may be carry-over from other donors' samples. This specimen was whole blood, taken in connection with sensitization to the hapten diphenylcyclopropenone (DPC). This sequence joins TRBV7-2 and TRBJ2-7, with D unclear. CDR3 sequence reads: CASSPGSLGSYEQYV. CDR3 in DNA: TGTGCCAGCAGCCCCGGGTCTCTTGGCTCCTACGAGCAGTACGTC.